This passage covers 3 T cell receptor beta chains from one sample sequenced in a study of control samples from healthy donors and cancer patients. Repertoires were generated with immunoSEQ multiplex PCR, while TCRdb's copy carries only in-frame clones and drops some. The sample consists of some 74,000 clones, about 88% of them appearing once. Source material: blood. Every receptor here comes from a woman aged 45-60 years in good health.

This clone was seen only once. The J gene is TRBJ1-1, the V gene TRBV2, with 9 bases identical to TRBD1. J gave up 4 bases and V 3 bases, and 15 bases lay outside the gene matches. CDR1 SNHLY and CDR2 FYNNEI come from the germline V gene. CDR3 length equals 18 residues. In DNA form, the CDR3 reads TGTGCCAGCAGTGATGTCTTATTGGGACAGGGATTGGGCACTGAAGCTTTCTTT. Protein sequence: CASSDVLLGQGLGTEAFF.

The chain is built from TRBV5-1 and TRBJ2-3; D is undetermined. The length of the CDR3 is 14 residues. V shed 4 bases and J shed 0 bases, with 9 bases lying between them. The germline V gene encodes CDR1 SGHRS and CDR2 YFSETQ. DNA for the CDR3: TGCGCCAGCAGCACGACGGCTAGCACAGATACGCAGTATTTT. Its translation: CASSTTASTDTQYF.

This chain links TRBV6-1 with TRBJ1-1; D not certain. Germline CDR1 MNHNS, CDR2 SASEGT. V was shortened by 1 base and J by 3 bases, with 12 bases between the two germline ends. The CDR3 covers 15 residues. The DNA of the CDR3 is TGTGCCAGCAGTGAAGGTCCGGGGTTGGACACTGAAGCTTTCTTT. Its protein is CASSEGPGLDTEAFF.